One sample yielded the 30 T cell receptor beta chains listed below, sequenced in a study of shared clonotypes between healthy human individuals. Libraries were prepared by immunoSEQ multiplex PCR; TCRdb keeps only in-frame clonotypes and omits some of them. Of roughly 890,000 clones in the sample, roughly 92% are singletons; the top ten hold 24%. Naive CD8 cells lacked CD45RO, underwent positive selection for CCR7 and left out terminally differentiated effector memory CD45RA+ cells. Material: naive CD8+ T cells sorted from blood. The receptors come from a man aged 25-45 years in good health.

Only one count was recorded for this clone. The gene calls are TRBV18 and TRBJ1-2, with D hard to call. The CDR3 extends over 14 amino acids. The V gene's germline CDR1 is KGHSH and CDR2 LQKENI. The germline V and J ends were trimmed by 5 bases and 3 bases, with 13 bases remaining between them. The CDR3 DNA reads TGTGCCAGCTCATCGAAAAACCTCGACTATGGCTACACCTTC. Translating it yields CASSSKNLDYGYTF.

The CDR3 is CASSIASGTGHEQYF. The CDR3 DNA reads TGTGCCAGTAGTATAGCCTCCGGGACAGGACACGAGCAGTACTTC. The chain recombines TRBV19 with TRBJ2-7, with 8 nucleotides matching TRBD1. The CDR3 has 15 residues. V shed 1 base and J 5 bases; nucleotides not matched to a gene: 7. Germline loops: CDR1 LNHDA, CDR2 SQIVND (reference sequence).

V usage is TRBV2 and J usage is TRBJ2-5; 7 bases line up with TRBD2. The V gene end was trimmed by 6 bases and the J gene end by 5 bases; junction bases not matched to a gene: 3. The CDR3 runs to 12 residues. Germline-derived CDR1 and CDR2 are SNHLY and FYNNEI. The CDR3 protein is CASRRLAETQYF. CDR3 nucleotides: TGTGCCAGCAGAAGACTAGCCGAGACCCAGTACTTC.

DNA for the CDR3: TGTGCCAGCAGACCAGGGCTAGCGGGAGTGCTCTACGAGCAGTACTTC. It encodes CASRPGLAGVLYEQYF. The gene calls are TRBV2 and TRBJ2-7; 10 bases fit TRBD2. The CDR3 covers 16 residues. Per germline, CDR1 SNHLY and CDR2 FYNNEI. Trimming removed 6 bases from V and 3 bases from J; junction bases left unmatched: 11.

The CDR3, as DNA: TGTGCCAGCAGTCCGGACAGGCTCAACGAGCAGTACTTC. Protein: CASSPDRLNEQYF. The chain links TRBV6-6 to TRBJ2-7; 7 bases line up with TRBD1. V shed 5 bases, J shed 5 bases, and the junction held 6 bases outside the gene matches. The germline V gene has CDR1 MNHNY and CDR2 SVGAGI (reference sequence). This CDR3 is built from 13 residues.

The chain uses TRBV27 and TRBJ2-3; 9 bases line up with TRBD2. V shed 2 bases and J 2 bases; nucleotides not matched to a gene: 14. Germline CDR1 reads MNHEY; CDR2 reads SMNVEV (reference sequence). The CDR3 is 19 amino acids. The CDR3, as DNA: TGTGCCAGCAGTTTACAAGGTAGTAGACTAGCGGACCACACAGATACGCAGTATTTT. Protein sequence: CASSLQGSRLADHTDTQYF.

The chain uses TRBV13 and TRBJ2-7; D is possibly TRBD2 (5 bases). This CDR3 is 15 amino acids long. V dropped 5 bases and J dropped 3 bases, with 17 bases sitting between them. Germline-derived CDR1 and CDR2 are PRHDT and FYEKMQ (reference sequence). The CDR3 here is CASSPRTSNNYEQYF. CDR3 DNA sequence: TGTGCCAGCAGCCCCCGAACTAGTAATAACTACGAGCAGTACTTC.

V gene TRBV4-1 combines with J gene TRBJ2-5; D uncertain. CDR1 and CDR2 (germline): MGHRA, YSYEKL. CDR3 length equals 13 residues. V lost 1 base and J 4 bases, leaving 7 bases between the germline ends. The chain's CDR3 is CASSQGDRETQYF. CDR3 bases: TGCGCCAGCAGCCAAGGAGATAGAGAGACCCAGTACTTC.

The chain combines TRBV7-9 with TRBJ2-1; D is uncertain. The germline V gene encodes CDR1 SEHNR and CDR2 FQNEAQ (reference sequence). The CDR3 extends over 14 amino acids. The V and J ends lost 1 base and 6 bases respectively, with 10 bases between them. CDR3 region: CASSLVGPRNEQFF. The CDR3 coding sequence is TGTGCCAGCAGCTTAGTCGGGCCCCGCAATGAGCAGTTCTTC.

J is TRBJ2-1 and V is TRBV7-9, with a weak D call TRBD2 (6 bases). CDR1 is SEHNR and CDR2 is FQNEAQ in the germline V gene (reference sequence). V lost 2 bases and J 7 bases, leaving 21 bases between the germline ends. The CDR3 contains 17 residues. This CDR3 reads CASSLPAETSFRNEQFF. The DNA for the CDR3 is TGTGCCAGCAGCTTACCCGCCGAGACTAGTTTCCGGAATGAGCAGTTCTTC.

The V gene is TRBV11-2, the J gene TRBJ2-1, with D perhaps assigned TRBD1 or TRBD2 (5 bases each). CDR3 length: 14 amino acids. Looked up from germline, CDR1 is SGHAT and CDR2 is FQNNGV. V was trimmed by 10 bases and J by 5 bases, leaving 18 bases between them. In DNA form, the CDR3 reads TGTGCCACCAAATACCCCGGGACCCACAATGAGCAGTTCTTC. It codes for CATKYPGTHNEQFF.

V is TRBV6-1 and J is TRBJ2-6, with D possibly called TRBD1 or TRBD2 (5 bases each). The V end was cut by 2 bases, the J end by 5 bases, with 19 bases between. In germline, CDR1 is MNHNS, CDR2 SASEGT. The CDR3 consists of 18 residues. CDR3 sequence (DNA): TGTGCCAGCAGTGAACTGGACAAGGGAGCCGTTCGGGCCAACGTCCTGACTTTC. It codes for CASSELDKGAVRANVLTF.

V gene TRBV29-1 combines with J gene TRBJ1-1; TRBD1 is a possible D gene (5 bases). Trimming pared 6 bases from V and 3 bases from J, leaving 14 bases between. The length of the CDR3 is 13 residues. The germline gives CDR1 SQVTM, CDR2 ANQGSEA. The CDR3 reads CSVGPSYYTEAFF. The CDR3 coding sequence is TGCAGCGTGGGGCCATCCTACTACACTGAAGCTTTCTTT.

The CDR3 DNA reads as TGTGCCAGCACCGGGGTCGCCGGGACAGGGTTTTCCAATGAGCAGTTCTTC. It is translated as CASTGVAGTGFSNEQFF. The rearrangement joins TRBV28 to TRBJ2-1; 9 nucleotides align to TRBD1. Germline CDR1 is MDHEN and CDR2 is SYDVKM. With V trimmed by 7 bases and J by 6 bases, 16 bases remained unmatched. CDR3 length equals 17 residues.

V gene TRBV13 combines with J gene TRBJ1-4; no clear D. This CDR3 comprises 13 residues. V was trimmed by 3 bases and J by 4 bases, leaving 6 bases between them. Germline values: CDR1 PRHDT, CDR2 FYEKMQ (reference sequence). The CDR3 here is CASSFGDNEKLFF. In nucleotides, the CDR3 is TGTGCCAGCAGCTTCGGAGATAATGAAAAACTGTTTTTT.

The V and J genes are TRBV27 and TRBJ1-2, with a tentative D call TRBD1 (5 bases). Germline values: CDR1 MNHEY, CDR2 SMNVEV (reference sequence). The CDR3 loop spans 15 amino acids. Trimming stripped 3 bases from V and 5 bases from J, with 16 bases between. The CDR3, as DNA: TGTGCCAGCAGTTTCGGGGACCCGAGTGGGTATGGCTACACCTTC. Protein: CASSFGDPSGYGYTF.

The chain carries TRBV14 and TRBJ2-3; 7 nucleotides align to TRBD1. The CDR3 contains 18 residues. Germline V gene sequence: CDR1 SGHDN, CDR2 FVKESK. Trimming at V came to 3 bases and at J to 2 bases, leaving 14 bases not matched to a gene. The CDR3, as DNA: TGTGCCAGCAGCCATATCCTAGGTTGGACAGGAGACACAGATACGCAGTATTTT. As protein: CASSHILGWTGDTDTQYF.

This clone appeared a single time. The chain couples TRBV7-9 to TRBJ2-1; 15 bases are shared with TRBD2. V shed 5 bases, J shed 10 bases, and the junction held 15 bases outside the gene matches. In germline, CDR1 is SEHNR, CDR2 FQNEAQ (reference sequence). The CDR3 consists of 18 residues. This chain's CDR3 is CASSPMTGTSGRRREQFF. CDR3 DNA sequence: TGTGCCAGCAGCCCCATGACAGGGACTAGCGGGAGGAGGAGGGAGCAGTTCTTC. The full variable domain, its missing parts supplied by reference TRBV7-9 and TRBJ2-1, is DTGVSQNPRHKITKRGQNVTFRCDPISEHNRLYWYRQTLGQGPEFLTYFQNEAQLEKSRLLSDRFSAERPKGSFSTLEIQRTEQGDSAMYLCASSPMTGTSGRRREQFFGPGTRLTVL.

The chain recombines TRBV19 with TRBJ2-7, with TRBD2 matching 7 bases. Germline-derived CDR1 and CDR2 are LNHDA and SQIVND (reference sequence). This CDR3 is built from 15 residues. Losses at the gene ends were 4 bases for V and 2 bases for J; bases not matched to a gene: 8. This CDR3 is CASSTPPSGAYEQYF. The CDR3, as DNA: TGTGCCAGTAGTACCCCCCCCAGCGGGGCCTACGAGCAGTACTTC.

V usage is TRBV5-6 and J usage is TRBJ2-2; 7 bases match TRBD1. Trimming removed 0 bases from V and 8 bases from J; junction bases left unmatched: 13. The CDR3 has 17 residues. CDR1 is SGHDT, CDR2 YYEEEE, per germline. In DNA form, the CDR3 reads TGTGCCAGCAGCTTGGAGGGACAGCCTGTCTTTGGAGGGGAGCTGTTTTTT. It specifies CASSLEGQPVFGGELFF.

This rearrangement joins TRBV5-1 to TRBJ2-1; TRBD2 is a possible D gene (6 bases). With 3 bases removed from V and 8 bases from J, the gap between germline ends came to 18 bases. This CDR3 spans 15 amino acids. Germline V lookup: CDR1 SGHRS, CDR2 YFSETQ. CDR3 nucleotide sequence: TGCGCCAGCAGCTCGGGGTCGGGAGAGTCCGATGAGCAGTTCTTC. Its protein product is CASSSGSGESDEQFF.

This chain links TRBV5-1 with TRBJ2-2; possible D gene TRBD1, 5 bases. V was pared by 0 bases and J by 3 bases, with 18 bases between. CDR3 size: 18 residues. The germline CDR1 and CDR2 sequences are SGHRS and YFSETQ. In nucleotides, the CDR3 is TGCGCCAGCAGCTTGGCCCCCCCAGGGAATATAGACACCGGGGAGCTGTTTTTT. Translation: CASSLAPPGNIDTGELFF. Full variable domain (rest looked up from reference TRBV5-1 and TRBJ2-2): KAGVTQTPRYLIKTRGQQVTLSCSPISGHRSVSWYQQTPGQGLQFLFEYFSETQRNKGNFPGRFSGRQFSNSRSEMNVSTLELGDSALYLCASSLAPPGNIDTGELFFGEGSRLTVL.

Concerning this clone: A read error likely explains this, since a far larger clone differs by one base. The chain combines TRBV13 with TRBJ2-7; 11 bases line up with TRBD1. Losses at the gene ends were 6 bases for V and 3 bases for J; bases not matched to a gene: 4. This CDR3 is built from 14 residues. From germline, CDR1 is PRHDT and CDR2 FYEKMQ (reference sequence). CDR3 sequence: CASRPGTGGYEQYF. CDR3 coding DNA: TGTGCCAGCAGGCCCGGGACAGGGGGCTACGAGCAGTACTTC.

The rearrangement links TRBV10-3 to TRBJ2-7; TRBD1 matches 7 bases. From germline, CDR1 is ENHRY and CDR2 SYGVKD. The CDR3 length is 18 residues. Trimming at V came to 6 bases and at J to 2 bases, leaving 19 bases not matched to a gene. The CDR3 bases are TGTGCCATCAGCCTCGCACCCAGACAGGGTTCGCGCCCCTACGAGCAGTACTTC. It encodes CAISLAPRQGSRPYEQYF.

The chain has TRBV7-9 and TRBJ2-1; TRBD1 agrees at 7 bases. The germline CDR1 and CDR2 sequences are SEHNR and FQNEAQ (reference sequence). V was clipped by 6 bases and J by 6 bases; unmatched bases: 8. This CDR3 is 14 amino acids long. CDR3: CASSQEQGSNEQFF. Written as DNA, the CDR3 is TGTGCCAGCAGTCAAGAACAGGGGTCCAATGAGCAGTTCTTC.

This chain connects TRBV4-1 to TRBJ2-3, with D hard to call. Germline V gives CDR1 MGHRA, CDR2 YSYEKL. The CDR3 consists of 15 residues. V shed 4 bases and J shed 0 bases, with 11 bases lying between them. The CDR3 DNA reads as TGCGCCAGCAGCCTCATAGCAGCTAGCACAGATACGCAGTATTTT. This gives the protein CASSLIAASTDTQYF.

The chain carries TRBV11-3 and TRBJ2-1; tentatively, D is TRBD1 or TRBD2 (5 bases each). CDR1 is SGHNT and CDR2 is YENEEA in the germline V gene. The CDR3 totals 13 residues. The V end lost 5 bases, the J end lost 6 bases, and 11 bases lay between the germline ends. The CDR3 region is CASSGRGTNEQFF. The CDR3 DNA follows: TGTGCCAGCAGCGGGAGAGGGACCAATGAGCAGTTCTTC.

This chain uses TRBV7-9 with TRBJ2-5, with D unclear. Germline loops: CDR1 SEHNR, CDR2 FQNEAQ (reference sequence). This CDR3 has 14 residues. Trimming pared 0 bases from V and 1 base from J, leaving 6 bases between. CDR3 bases: TGTGCCAGCAGCTTAGCGCAGGCCCAAGAGACCCAGTACTTC. Translated: CASSLAQAQETQYF.

This clone is a singleton in its sample. This rearrangement joins TRBV5-1 to TRBJ1-1, with 9 bases fitting TRBD1. V lost 3 bases and J lost 2; bases outside the gene matches: 14. The germline V gene encodes CDR1 SGHRS and CDR2 YFSETQ. The CDR3 extends over 18 amino acids. The CDR3 region is CASSYYWTGDQRNTEAFF. In nucleotides, the CDR3 is TGCGCCAGCAGCTACTATTGGACAGGGGATCAGCGTAACACTGAAGCTTTCTTT.

In the case of this clone: Additional DNA sequences in this sample encode the identical CDR3. This chain uses TRBV4-1 with TRBJ1-1; no clear D gene. This CDR3 contains 12 residues. V lost 5 bases and J 2 bases, leaving 6 bases between the germline ends. CDR1 is MGHRA, CDR2 YSYEKL, per germline. CDR3 coding DNA: TGCGCCAGCAGCAGCTCTAACACTGAAGCTTTCTTT. Translation: CASSSSNTEAFF.